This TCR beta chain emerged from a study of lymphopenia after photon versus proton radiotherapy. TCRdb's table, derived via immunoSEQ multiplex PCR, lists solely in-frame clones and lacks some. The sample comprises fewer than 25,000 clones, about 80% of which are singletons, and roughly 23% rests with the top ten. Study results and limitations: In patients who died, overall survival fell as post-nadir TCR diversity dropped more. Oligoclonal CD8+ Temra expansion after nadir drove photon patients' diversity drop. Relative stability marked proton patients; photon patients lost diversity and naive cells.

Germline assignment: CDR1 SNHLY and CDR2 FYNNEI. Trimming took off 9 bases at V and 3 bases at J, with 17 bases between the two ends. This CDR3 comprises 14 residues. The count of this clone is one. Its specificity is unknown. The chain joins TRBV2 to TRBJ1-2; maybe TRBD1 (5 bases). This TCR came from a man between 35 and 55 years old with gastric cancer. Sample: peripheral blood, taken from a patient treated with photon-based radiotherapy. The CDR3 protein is CARGRPGIDYGYTF. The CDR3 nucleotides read TGTGCCAGGGGGAGACCAGGGATCGACTATGGCTACACCTTC.